This TCR beta chain was sequenced in a study of blood T cell repertoires in COVID-19. Profiling relied on immunoSEQ multiplex PCR, and the TCRdb table lists in-frame clones only, not all of them. Among 150,000 to 200,000 clones, 84% were seen once, and the ten largest hold about 8%. The length of the CDR3 is 13 residues. The ends were cut back, 4 bases at V and 1 base at J, with 7 bases in the middle. CDR1 is SGHTA, CDR2 FQGTGA, per germline. The J gene is TRBJ1-1, the V gene TRBV7-3, with a possible D match to TRBD1 (5 bases). The TCR sequence derives from a woman between 50 and 59 years old who had recovered from COVID-19. The sequenced material came from PBMCs or T cells enriched from blood (not recorded which). DNA of the CDR3: TGTGCCAGCAGCTCCGACAGGAACACTGAAGCTTTCTTT. It is translated as CASSSDRNTEAFF.